Below are 7 T cell receptor beta chains sequenced from a single sample in a study of T-cell memory formation after mild COVID-19. TCRdb redid the calling of the 5' RACE reads with MiXCR, one entry per CDR3 protein. Counted here are about 6,100 distinct CDR3 sequences, roughly 20% occurring once; the ten biggest clones make up 55% to 60%. The specimen sequenced was PBMCs or a T cell subset sorted from them (not recorded which). The receptors come from an adult woman who had mild COVID-19 (a few samples of this study predate the infection). Cell type and time point are not known.

This clonotype occurred a few times. The chain combines TRBV4-2 with TRBJ1-2, with D possibly being TRBD1 (5 bases). Trimming left V 0 bases short and J 7 bases short, with 6 bases between. Germline CDR1 and CDR2: LGHNA and YNFKEQ. The CDR3 sequence is 12 residues long. CDR3 DNA: TGTGCCAGCAGCCAAGACAGGGCTGGCTACACCTTC. It specifies CASSQDRAGYTF.

This clonotype is medium-sized (0.01 to 0.1%) in the sample. V is TRBV28 and J is TRBJ2-1; D is tentatively TRBD1 or TRBD2 (5 bases each). The CDR3 contains 19 residues. Deletions cut 6 bases from V and 5 bases from J, with 29 bases between. The germline CDR1 and CDR2 sequences are MDHEN and SYDVKM. In DNA, the CDR3 is TGTGCCAGCAGCCTACCCCCCGCCACCAGGGACGCAAGAAACAATGAGCAGTTCTTC. Translating it yields CASSLPPATRDARNNEQFF. Full variable domain (outside the CDR3, taken from reference TRBV28 and TRBJ2-1): DVKVTQSSRYLVKRTGEKVFLECVQDMDHENMFWYRQDPGLGLRLIYFSYDVKMKEKGDIPEGYSVSREKKERFSLILESASTNQTSMYLCASSLPPATRDARNNEQFFGPGTRLTVL.

Within the sample, this clonotype is medium-sized. V is TRBV7-9 and J is TRBJ2-7; 7 nucleotides align to TRBD2. J lost 3 bases, V lost 5 bases, and 4 bases had no gene match. The germline V gene has CDR1 SEHNR and CDR2 FQNEAQ (reference sequence). CDR3 length equals 13 residues. Written as DNA, the CDR3 is TGTGCCAGCAGCAGCGGGGTTCTCTACGAGCAGTACTTC. This codes for CASSSGVLYEQYF.

At least ten counts were recorded for this clonotype. The rearrangement joins TRBV4-2 to TRBJ1-2; D unresolved. The CDR3 is made up of 14 amino acids. In germline, CDR1 is LGHNA, CDR2 YNFKEQ. Trimming took off 0 bases at V and 5 bases at J, with 10 bases between the two ends. CDR3 DNA: TGTGCCAGCAGCCAAGATCACAATTCATATGGCTACACCTTC. Translating gives CASSQDHNSYGYTF.

This clonotype was observed many times. J is TRBJ1-1 and V is TRBV15; D call uncertain. The CDR3 runs 12 residues. The germline gives CDR1 LNHNV, CDR2 YYDKDF (reference sequence). V dropped 2 bases and J dropped 8 bases, with 9 bases sitting between them. CDR3 in amino acids: CATSRNSFEAFF. The CDR3 nucleotides are TGTGCCACCAGCAGAAACTCTTTCGAAGCTTTCTTT.

J is TRBJ2-3 and V is TRBV7-9; D assignment may be TRBD1 or TRBD2 (5 bases each). This CDR3 spans 13 amino acids. Per the germline V gene, CDR1 is SEHNR and CDR2 is FQNEAQ (reference sequence). The V end was cut by 3 bases, the J end by 1 base, with 5 bases between. CDR3 sequence (DNA): TGTGCCAGCAGCTTGGGGGGCACAGATACGCAGTATTTT. Amino acid sequence: CASSLGGTDTQYF.

Ten or more counts support this clonotype. The chain carries TRBV7-9 and TRBJ2-1, with D hard to call. The CDR3 runs 14 residues. Between the trimmed V and J ends, which lost 5 bases and 9 bases, there was a span of 17 bases. In germline, CDR1 is SEHNR, CDR2 FQNEAQ (reference sequence). In DNA form, the CDR3 reads TGTGCCAGCAGCCCGGTGTTGGGCCTACCTGAGCAGTTCTTC. It specifies CASSPVLGLPEQFF.